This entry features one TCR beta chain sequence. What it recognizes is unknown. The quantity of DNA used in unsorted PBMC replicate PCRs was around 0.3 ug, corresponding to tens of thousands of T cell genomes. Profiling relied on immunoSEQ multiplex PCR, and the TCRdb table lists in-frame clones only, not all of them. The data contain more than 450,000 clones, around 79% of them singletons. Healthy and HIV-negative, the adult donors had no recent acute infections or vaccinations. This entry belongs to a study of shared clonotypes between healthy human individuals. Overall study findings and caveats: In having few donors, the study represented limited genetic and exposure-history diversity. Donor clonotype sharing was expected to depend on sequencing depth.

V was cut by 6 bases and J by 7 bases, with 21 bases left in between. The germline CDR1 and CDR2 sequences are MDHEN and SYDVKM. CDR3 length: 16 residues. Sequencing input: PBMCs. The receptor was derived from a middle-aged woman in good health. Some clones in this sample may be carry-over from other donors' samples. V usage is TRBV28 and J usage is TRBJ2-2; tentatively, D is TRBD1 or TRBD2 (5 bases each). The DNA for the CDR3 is TGTGCCAGCAGCAATGGGAGAAGGGGTAGGGGCGGGGAGCTGTTTTTT. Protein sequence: CASSNGRRGRGGELFF.